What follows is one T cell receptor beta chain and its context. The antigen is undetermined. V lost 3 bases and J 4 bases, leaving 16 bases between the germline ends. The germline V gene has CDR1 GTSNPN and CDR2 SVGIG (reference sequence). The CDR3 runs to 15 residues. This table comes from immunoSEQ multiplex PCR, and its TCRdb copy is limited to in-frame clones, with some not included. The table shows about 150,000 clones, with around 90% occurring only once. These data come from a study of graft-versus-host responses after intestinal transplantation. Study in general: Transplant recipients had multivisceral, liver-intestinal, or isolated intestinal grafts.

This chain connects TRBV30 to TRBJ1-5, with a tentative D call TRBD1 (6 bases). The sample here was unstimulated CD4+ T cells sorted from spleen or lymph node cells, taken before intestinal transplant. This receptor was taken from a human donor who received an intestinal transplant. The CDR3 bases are TGTGCCTGGAGCGATTTTGACAGGAGGAATCAGCCCCAGCATTTT. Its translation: CAWSDFDRRNQPQHF.